This T cell receptor (beta chain) stems from a study of neurological immune-mediated disorders (dated by TCRdb to between 2019 and 2020). Study-wide context: Peripheral blood TCR-beta repertoires from patients with HTLV-I-associated myelopathy (HAM/TSP), patients with multiple sclerosis, and healthy controls were compared in the study using UMI-based sequencing. Alongside PBMC samples, the set of about 100 TCR-beta libraries contained longitudinal samples, technical triplicates, and paired CD4+ and CD8+ T-cell subsets that had been sorted. The cohort comprised 68 subjects: 14 HAM/TSP patients, 35 or so multiple sclerosis patients and about 20 healthy controls.

This clonotype showed up just a few times. Its antigen is still unknown. No clone much larger than this one lies a single base away; base qualities are absent. The study at large found these results: Across subjects, expanded clones never shared an identical CDR3 amino acid sequence, which suggests that the TCR-beta repertoires in every group were private. The highest TCR clonal expansion was observed in HAM/TSP patients, whereas the lowest was observed in MS patients, even when compared with healthy controls.

To synthesize cDNA, template-switch 5'RACE was performed with a primer carrying a 10-nucleotide random unique molecular identifier so that each TCR transcript was tagged. Over 180 million TCR-beta sequences, covering 15-18 subjects, were produced in each sequencing run. The RNeasy kit was used to extract total RNA. The KAPA Real-time Library Amplification kit was used to amplify TCR-beta VDJ regions with primers targeting the TCR constant region and the 5'RACE anchor. Sample indexes and Illumina adaptors were added in a first PCR, and a second PCR then increased library yield. After Ampure bead purification, the TCR product of roughly 650 bp was size-selected on a 2% E-gel SizeSelection system. Before pooling, library quality was assessed on a Bioanalyzer, concentration was determined with Qubit, and library quantification was performed with the Kapa Library Quantification kit. Libraries were sequenced paired-end 2 x 150 bp on an Illumina HiSeq 2500. To increase sequence diversity, about 25-31% phiX was spiked into each library pool. The paper's data handling went like this. Quality-filtered reads were processed with the UMI-based MiGEC pipeline, which removed over 75% of raw TCR sequences during error correction. VDJ genes were aligned to IMGT germline references, and each clonotype was defined by a unique CDR3 amino acid sequence together with V-J genes. VDJtools evaluated clonal expansion, Shannon diversity and CDR3 relatedness (CalcPairwiseDistances, ClusterSamples); CLCbio workbench built phylogenetic trees. Clones with at least 8 unique UMIs were defined as expanded, with this threshold being based on coefficient-of-variation modelling across technical triplicates. TCRdb trimmed the raw reads at Q25, called clones with MiXCR and kept productive beta chains. Here each entry gathers all rows of one CDR3 protein and keeps the most common genes and DNA. These V and J calls derive from TCRdb rather than the authors' analysis. The sample has fewer than 35,000 distinct CDR3 sequences on record, 4% to 5.5% of them singletons. 23% of the sample is held by the ten biggest clonotypes.

Inclusive of the bounding cysteine and phenylalanine, the CDR3 is 14 residues long. Only CDR3 DNA is held: 42 bases, read in frame from base 1. Via the germline V gene, CDR1 is KGHSH and CDR2 LQKENI. V gives up 3 bases and J gives up 1 base, and the segment between their germline ends measures 9 bases. Healthy controls were blood bank volunteers in Maryland, USA. Unsorted PBMC libraries were generated from 2 million PBMCs stored in RNAlater at -80 °C until RNA extraction. Peripheral blood was subjected to Ficoll-Hypaque density gradient centrifugation to isolate PBMCs, which were then cryopreserved in liquid nitrogen.

This chain is built from TRBV18 and TRBJ1-2, with no confident D gene call. Specimen: PBMCs. This TCR derives from a man aged 18 to 29 in good health. The CDR3 has the sequence CASSPDQSNYGYTF. The DNA sequence is TGTGCCAGCTCACCGGACCAGAGTAACTATGGCTACACCTTC.